This T cell receptor beta chain was captured by sequencing in a study of OX40 agonist ivuxolimab in advanced cancers. Regarding the study in general: Ivuxolimab, which targeted the costimulatory receptor OX40 (CD134), was an agonistic, fully human IgG2 monoclonal antibody. The monotherapy dose-escalation portion (N of about 57 patients) of the phase I ivuxolimab trial is reported in the paper. Partial responses occurred in three dose-escalation patients: two with cutaneous melanoma and one with hepatocellular carcinoma. Of the approximately 50 dose-escalation patients, hepatocellular carcinoma was present in around 20, melanoma in approximately 15, renal cell carcinoma in 9 and head and neck cancer in 9. In the dose-escalation cohort, 70% to 85% of patients were male, and the mean age was roughly 60 years, with a range of about 23 to 80. Prior anti-PD-1, anti-PD-L1 or anti-CTLA-4 therapy was permitted, and checkpoint inhibitors had been received by around 40% of dose-escalation patients. Intravenous ivuxolimab was administered to patients every 2 weeks at six dose levels: 0.01, 0.1, 0.3, 1.5, 3 and 10 mg/kg. The point of sequencing TCRbeta in the periphery was to test whether ivuxolimab changed TCR sequence diversity and drove clonal T-cell expansion.

To sequence the TCRbeta CDR3 region, genomic DNA was isolated from the sorted cells. The immunoSEQ Assay was used for sequencing of TCRbeta CDR3 regions. The immuneACCESS repertoire file appears here via TCRdb, limited to in-frame rearrangements. These files lack a portion of the clones; in checked studies, under half of the deficit traces to unresolved V genes, and the cause of the others is not known. The sample profile shows about 48,000 clones; approximately 81% of them were found once. Clones ranked in the top ten supply around 9% of the sample. In regard to this clone: Its antigen target is currently unknown. No base-level quality is on record; no much larger clone is a single base apart.

Overall results and qualifications from the work: At doses of 0.1 to 3.0 mg/kg, clonal expansion of both CD4+ and CD8+ T cells in blood was seen between baseline and week 6. In the 0.1-3.0 mg/kg groups, partial responders had among the lowest normalized peripheral clonal expansion, particularly in CD8+ T cells. After ivuxolimab, more expanded clones were found on average in CD8+ T cells than in CD4+ T cells. The antigen specificity of the clonally expanded peripheral T cells was not determined. Low levels of normalized T-cell clonal expansion were also seen in some nonresponding patients.

Patients with autoimmune disease history or receiving systemic immunosuppression were excluded from the trial. Peripheral blood for TCR sequencing was drawn from every dose cohort at baseline, at cycle 4 day 1 and at cycle 7 day 1. Samples came from an open-label, multicenter, first-in-human phase I dose-escalation trial of ivuxolimab. Adults with locally advanced or metastatic melanoma, renal cell, hepatocellular, or head and neck squamous cell carcinoma were enrolled in the trial. Before TCR sequencing, CD4+ T cells and CD8+ T cells were sorted from peripheral blood as separate populations. CDR1 and CDR2 (SGHTA, FQGNSA) derive from the germline V gene. The CDR3, from cysteine to phenylalanine, totals 15 residues. The sequence is cut down to CDR3 DNA, 45 bases in frame from base 1. The germline ends are 16 bases apart after V is trimmed by 4 bases and J by 3 bases.

The TCR sequence derives from an adult with an advanced solid tumor such as melanoma, head and neck, liver or kidney cancer. The sample was CD4+ or CD8+ T cells sorted from blood, taken in a trial of the OX40 agonist ivuxolimab. The chain links TRBV7-2 with TRBJ2-7; the D gene is possibly TRBD1 or TRBD2, with 6 bases matching each. The CDR3 reads as follows: CASSSGAERIYEQYF. The bases are TGTGCCAGCAGCTCGGGGGCGGAGCGGATCTACGAGCAGTACTTC.